This T cell receptor beta chain was observed in a study of T-cell memory formation after mild COVID-19. TCR alpha and TCR beta cDNA libraries carrying sample barcodes and UMIs were produced by 5'RACE using constant-segment primers. Via MiXCR, TCRdb re-called the 5' RACE reads, giving one row per CDR3 protein. The table records 90,000 to 120,000 distinct CDR3 sequences, approximately 15% of them present only once. This clonotype was recorded many times. As yet, its antigen is unknown. Study-level points and caveats: Pre-infection memory carried some responding clones, suggesting that cross-reactive memory joined. The authors left the SARS-CoV-2 specificity of second-wave clones peaking on day 37 unconfirmed. Clones contracting day 15 to 85 were balanced CD4/CD8; later expanders leaned CD4+.

V was trimmed by 7 bases and J by 4 bases, leaving 23 bases between them. The CDR3 loop spans 17 amino acids. Germline V gene data show CDR1 as SEHNR and CDR2 as FQNEAQ (reference sequence). This TCR derives from a man between 18 and 29 years old who had mild COVID-19 (a few samples of this study predate the infection). Cell type and time point are not known. This sequence joins TRBV7-9 and TRBJ2-1, with D perhaps TRBD1 or TRBD2 (6 bases each). Sequencing input: PBMCs or a T cell subset sorted from them (not recorded which). This CDR3 reads CASTPPPDRRAYNEQFF. The CDR3 region has the DNA TGTGCCAGCACCCCACCCCCCGACAGGAGGGCATACAATGAGCAGTTCTTC. Variable domain in full (rest from reference TRBV7-9 and TRBJ2-1): DTGVSQNPRHKITKRGQNVTFRCDPISEHNRLYWYRQTLGQGPEFLTYFQNEAQLEKSRLLSDRFSAERPKGSFSTLEIQRTEQGDSAMYLCASTPPPDRRAYNEQFFGPGTRLTVL.